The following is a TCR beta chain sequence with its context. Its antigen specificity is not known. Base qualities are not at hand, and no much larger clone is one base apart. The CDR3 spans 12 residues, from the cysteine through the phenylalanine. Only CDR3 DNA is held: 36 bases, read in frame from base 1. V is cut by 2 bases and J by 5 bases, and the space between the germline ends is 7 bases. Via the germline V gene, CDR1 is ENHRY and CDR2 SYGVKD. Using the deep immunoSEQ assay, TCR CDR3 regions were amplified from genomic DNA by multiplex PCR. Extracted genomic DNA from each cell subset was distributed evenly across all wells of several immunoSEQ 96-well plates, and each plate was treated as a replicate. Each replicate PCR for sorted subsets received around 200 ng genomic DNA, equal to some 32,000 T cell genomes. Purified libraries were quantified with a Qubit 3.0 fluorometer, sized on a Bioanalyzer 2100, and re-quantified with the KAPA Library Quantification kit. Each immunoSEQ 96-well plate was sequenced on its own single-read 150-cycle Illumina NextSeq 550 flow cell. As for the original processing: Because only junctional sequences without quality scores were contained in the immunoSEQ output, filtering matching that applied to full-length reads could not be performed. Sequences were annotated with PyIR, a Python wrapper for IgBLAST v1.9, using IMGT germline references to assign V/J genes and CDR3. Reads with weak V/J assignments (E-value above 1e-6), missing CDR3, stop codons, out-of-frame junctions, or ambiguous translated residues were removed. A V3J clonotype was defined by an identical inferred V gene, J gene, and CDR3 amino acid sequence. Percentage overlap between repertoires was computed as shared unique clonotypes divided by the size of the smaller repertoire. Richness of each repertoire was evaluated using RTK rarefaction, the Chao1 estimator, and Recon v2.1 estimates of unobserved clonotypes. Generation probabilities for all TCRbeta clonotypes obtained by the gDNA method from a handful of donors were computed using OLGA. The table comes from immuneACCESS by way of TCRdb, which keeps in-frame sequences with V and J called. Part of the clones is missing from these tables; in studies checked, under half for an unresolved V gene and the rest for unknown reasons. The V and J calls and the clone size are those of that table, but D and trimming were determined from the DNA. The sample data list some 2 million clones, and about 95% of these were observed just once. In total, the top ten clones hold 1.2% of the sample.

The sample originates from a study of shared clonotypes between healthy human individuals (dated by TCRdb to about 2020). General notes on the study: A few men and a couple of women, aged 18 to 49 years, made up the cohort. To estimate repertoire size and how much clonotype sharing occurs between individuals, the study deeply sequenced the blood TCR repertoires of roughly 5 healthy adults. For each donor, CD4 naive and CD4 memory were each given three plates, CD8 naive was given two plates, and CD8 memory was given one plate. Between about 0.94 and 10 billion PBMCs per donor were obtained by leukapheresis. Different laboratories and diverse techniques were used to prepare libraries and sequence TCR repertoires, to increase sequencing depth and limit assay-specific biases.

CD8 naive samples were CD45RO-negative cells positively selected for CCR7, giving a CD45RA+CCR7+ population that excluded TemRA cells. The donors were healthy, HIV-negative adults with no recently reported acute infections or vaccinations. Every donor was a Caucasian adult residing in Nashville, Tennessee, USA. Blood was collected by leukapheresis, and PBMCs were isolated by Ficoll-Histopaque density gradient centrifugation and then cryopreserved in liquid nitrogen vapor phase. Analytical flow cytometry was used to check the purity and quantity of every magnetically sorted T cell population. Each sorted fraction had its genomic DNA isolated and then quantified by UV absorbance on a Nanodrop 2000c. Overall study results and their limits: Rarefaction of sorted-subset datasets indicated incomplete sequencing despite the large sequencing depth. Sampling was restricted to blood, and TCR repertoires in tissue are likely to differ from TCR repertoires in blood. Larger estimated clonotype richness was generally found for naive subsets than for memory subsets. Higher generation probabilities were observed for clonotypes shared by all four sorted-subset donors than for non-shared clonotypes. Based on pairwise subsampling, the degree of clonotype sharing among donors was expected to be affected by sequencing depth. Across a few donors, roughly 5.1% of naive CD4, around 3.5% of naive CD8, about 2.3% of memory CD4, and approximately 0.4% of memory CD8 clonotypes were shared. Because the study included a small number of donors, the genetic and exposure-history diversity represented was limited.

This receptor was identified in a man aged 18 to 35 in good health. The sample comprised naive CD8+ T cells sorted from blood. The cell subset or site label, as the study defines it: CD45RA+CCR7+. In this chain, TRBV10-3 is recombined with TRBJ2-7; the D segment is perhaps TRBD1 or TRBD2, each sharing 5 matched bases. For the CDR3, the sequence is CAISEGGDEQYF. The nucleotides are TGTGCCATCAGTGAGGGGGGAGACGAGCAGTACTTC.